This T cell receptor beta chain comes out of a study of human T cells and chemical hapten exposure (dated by TCRdb to about 2021). For the wider study: Libraries were pooled for sequencing, and per-sample TCR yields varied mainly because of small differences in library volumes within the pool. For every blood RNA sample, sequencing covered both the TCR alpha and TCR beta chains. This study followed changes in the peripheral blood TCR repertoire in vivo during primary and secondary sensitization of alopecia patients to the hapten diphenylcyclopropenone (DPC).

Library preparation used RACE. TCRdb lists the instrument as NextSeq 500. During library preparation, unique molecular identifiers were attached to individual cDNA molecules so that TCRs could be counted in a quantitative, reproducible way. The source study handled its data this way. The median number of TCRs per sample was some 100,000, ranging from about 20,000 to 750,000. V, J and CDR3 annotation of the TCR reads was carried out using the Decombinator software suite. To make PS versus PT1 abundance plots, every sample was subsampled to the same number of TCRs (28,000). Expanded TCRs were defined as absent before sensitization and observed at least eight times at the 2-week time point. TCRdb trimmed public reads at Q25 via fastp, called clones via MiXCR and kept in-frame beta chains. Rows merge per CDR3 protein into single entries with the most common DNA and genes. What appears here as the V and J calls and clone size reflects TCRdb's work, not the paper's. The sample contains approximately 79,000 distinct CDR3 sequences, over 7% of them found a single time. Approximately 1.5% of the sample goes to the ten largest clones.

Per the germline V gene (reference sequence), DFQATT is the CDR1 and SNEGSKA is the CDR2. The CDR3 contains 14 residues, cysteine and phenylalanine counted. Only CDR3 DNA is held: 42 bases, read in frame from base 1. V and J are trimmed by 6 bases and 8 bases, and the gene matches miss 10 bases of the junction. This clonotype showed up just a few times. Its antigen is still unknown. No per-base quality is available; no much larger clone lies one base away. Study-wide conclusions, independent of this receptor: Repeated subsampling changed both the strength of the expansion versus patch-test correlation and the threshold at which the correlation became significant. No change with DPC sensitization was found in the number of TCRs above 1 in 1000 frequency, and no evidence of global repertoire structure alterations was found.

Interpreted using the paper, the time point label stands for: healthy volunteer bleed at 6 weeks. Total RNA was extracted from unfractionated whole blood that had been collected in Tempus Blood RNA tubes. As TCR sequencing controls, roughly five healthy volunteers were used, with blood taken at day 0, 2 weeks and 6 weeks. This chain joins TRBV20-1 to TRBJ1-6; TRBD1 fits 7 bases in the junction. This sequence was found in a male donor in good health. Some clones in this sample may be carry-over from other donors' samples. The specimen was whole blood. DNA sequence: TGCAGTGCGCGTAGACAGGGCCCAGATTCACCCCTCCACTTT. Its protein product is CSARRQGPDSPLHF.